This T cell receptor beta chain was recovered during a study of blood T cells in healthy people across ages. CDR3 length: 16 residues. The trim removed 6 bases at V and 6 bases at J, leaving 15 bases unmatched. Germline CDR1 and CDR2: DFQATT and SNEGSKA (reference sequence). The use of a sample-barcoded 5' primer and a J-beta primer mix characterized a second PCR of roughly 7 to 11 cycles. TCRdb re-derived calls from the 5' RACE reads in MiXCR, one entry per CDR3 protein. Among 1.2 million to 1.5 million distinct CDR3 sequences listed, 45% to 70% were seen once. The chain recombines TRBV20-1 with TRBJ1-5; 9 bases agree with TRBD1. This TCR was sampled from a man aged 18 to 30 in good health. The sequenced material came from blood. The CDR3 loop reads CSAVRDRVGLGQPQHF. The CDR3 nucleotides are TGCAGTGCCGTTCGGGACAGGGTGGGATTGGGTCAGCCCCAGCATTTT.